A selection of T cell receptor beta chains follows, all from one sample in a study of T cell responses to AZD1222 COVID-19 vaccine. TCRdb keeps only in-frame clones here, not all; method: immunoSEQ multiplex PCR. In the table there are around 130,000 clones, roughly 90% of which are singletons. The input for sequencing was peripheral blood, taken 28 days after the second AZD1222 dose. The receptors stem from an adult who received the AZD1222 COVID-19 vaccine. Both conserved end residues are part of each CDR3. D genes are given only for firm matches. The size field is filled for only some rows; it gives once, few, many or a size class.

TRBV28	.	.	TRBJ2-7	CASSTPGQIYEQYF	TGTGCCAGCAGCACACCGGGACAAATCTACGAGCAGTACTTC
TRBV18	.	.	TRBJ1-4	CASSPLPRGHTPEKLFF	TGTGCCAGCTCACCACTTCCCCGGGGACACACACCTGAAAAACTGTTTTTT
TRBV7-2	.	.	TRBJ2-1	CASSPESIHEQFF	TGTGCCAGCAGCCCAGAGAGTATCCATGAGCAGTTCTTC
TRBV5-5	.	TRBD2	TRBJ2-5	CASSFIAGKETQYF	TGTGCCAGCAGTTTCATAGCGGGAAAAGAGACCCAGTACTTC
TRBV5-1	.	.	TRBJ2-1	CASSGQINNEQFF	TGCGCCAGCAGCGGACAGATTAACAATGAGCAGTTCTTC
TRBV11-2	.	.	TRBJ2-7	CASTILAPYEQYF	TGTGCCAGCACGATACTAGCTCCCTACGAGCAGTACTTC
TRBV30	.	TRBD1	TRBJ1-6	CAWRRGTGPSPLHF	TGTGCCTGGAGACGAGGGACAGGACCTTCACCCCTCCACTTT
TRBV9	.	TRBD2	TRBJ2-7	CASSVAAGTSGTYEQYF	TGTGCCAGCAGCGTCGCTGCGGGGACTAGCGGAACCTACGAGCAGTACTTC
TRBV5-1	.	.	TRBJ2-3	CASSLLTGTSTDTQYF	TGCGCCAGCAGCTTGTTAACGGGAACTAGCACAGATACGCAGTATTTT
TRBV4-3	.	.	TRBJ1-1	CASSPGRLNTEAFF	TGCGCCAGCAGCCCGGGGCGGTTGAACACTGAAGCTTTCTTT
TRBV5-1	.	TRBD2	TRBJ2-5	CASGRLAGSQETQYF	TGCGCCAGCGGTCGACTAGCGGGATCCCAAGAGACCCAGTACTTC
TRBV7-8	.	.	TRBJ2-5	CASSLEVDGETQYF	TGTGCCAGCAGCTTAGAGGTCGACGGGGAGACCCAGTACTTC
TRBV4-3	.	.	TRBJ2-2	CASSQWRFANTGELFF	TGCGCCAGCAGCCAATGGCGGTTCGCGAACACCGGGGAGCTGTTTTTT
TRBV9	.	.	TRBJ2-4	CASRIFRPAKNIQYF	TGTGCCAGCAGGATTTTCAGGCCCGCAAAAAACATTCAGTACTTC
TRBV18	.	TRBD2	TRBJ2-3	CASSPGLAGGTDTQYF	TGTGCCAGCTCACCCGGACTAGCGGGGGGCACAGATACGCAGTATTTT
TRBV9	.	.	TRBJ1-4	CASSVGGLNEKLFF	TGTGCCAGCAGCGTCGGGGGGCTTAATGAAAAACTGTTTTTT
TRBV7-8	.	.	TRBJ2-3	CASSSTGRGDTQYF	TGTGCCAGCAGCTCGACAGGCCGCGGAGATACGCAGTATTTT
TRBV11-2	.	.	TRBJ2-1	CASSLGAGTYNEQFF	TGTGCCAGCAGCTTGGGGGCCGGGACCTACAATGAGCAGTTCTTC
TRBV27	.	.	TRBJ1-6	CASSLLGGNNSPLHF	TGTGCCAGCAGTTTACTGGGGGGAAATAATTCACCCCTCCACTTT
TRBV11-2	.	.	TRBJ1-3	CASSRGEENTIYF	TGTGCCAGCAGCAGAGGGGAAGAAAACACCATATATTTT
TRBV3-1/TRBV3-2	.	TRBD1	TRBJ1-6	CASSQAGDRDNSPLHF	TGTGCCAGCAGCCAAGCCGGGGACAGGGATAATTCACCCCTCCACTTT
TRBV29-1	.	TRBD2	TRBJ2-1	CSVPTSGYNEQFF	TGCAGCGTTCCAACTAGCGGATACAATGAGCAGTTCTTC
TRBV19	.	TRBD1	TRBJ1-4	CASSLWTGGKEKLFF	TGTGCCAGTAGTCTCTGGACAGGGGGCAAGGAAAAACTGTTTTTT
TRBV5-1	.	.	TRBJ2-4	CASSLAPSNIQYF	TGCGCCAGCAGCTTGGCCCCTTCAAACATTCAGTACTTC
TRBV7-2	once	.	TRBJ2-2	CASSLVGGWELFF	TGTGCCAGCAGCTTAGTTGGGGGCTGGGAGCTGTTTTTT
TRBV25-1	.	TRBD1	TRBJ1-2	CASEGDRGRIYGYTF	TGTGCCAGTGAGGGGGACAGGGGGCGAATTTACGGCTACACCTTC
TRBV9	once	.	TRBJ1-6	CASSVEGGGTPLHF	TGTGCCAGCAGCGTAGAAGGGGGAGGGACACCCCTCCACTTT
TRBV28	.	TRBD1	TRBJ2-5	CASSGQGIEETQYF	TGTGCCAGCAGTGGACAGGGGATCGAGGAGACCCAGTACTTC
TRBV7-8	.	.	TRBJ1-6	CASSLRQSSSYNSPLHF	TGTGCCAGCAGCTTACGTCAATCTAGCTCCTATAATTCACCCCTCCACTTT
TRBV24-1	.	.	TRBJ2-1	CATSAPSPYNEQFF	TGTGCCACCAGTGCCCCGTCCCCCTACAATGAGCAGTTCTTC
TRBV20-1	.	.	TRBJ2-3	CSAEGADTQYF	TGCAGTGCAGAGGGTGCAGATACGCAGTATTTT
TRBV9	.	.	TRBJ1-2	CASSVSQGSGGGYTF	TGTGCCAGCAGCGTCTCACAGGGTTCCGGTGGCGGCTACACCTTC
TRBV10-3	.	.	TRBJ1-6	CAISESDGSSYNSPLHF	TGTGCCATCAGTGAGTCTGACGGGAGCTCCTATAATTCACCCCTCCACTTT
TRBV2	.	.	TRBJ1-6	CASSDNRAYNSPLHF	TGTGCCAGCAGTGATAACAGAGCTTATAATTCACCCCTCCACTTT
TRBV28	.	TRBD2	TRBJ2-1	CASIPGLAFNEQFF	TGTGCCAGCATACCGGGACTAGCATTCAATGAGCAGTTCTTC
TRBV4-1	once	.	TRBJ1-5	CASSQEGAAVNQPQHF	TGCGCCAGCAGCCAAGAGGGTGCGGCAGTCAATCAGCCCCAGCATTTT
TRBV30	.	.	TRBJ1-3	CAWSFTVIGNTIYF	TGTGCCTGGAGTTTCACGGTTATTGGAAACACCATATATTTT
TRBV7-2	.	.	TRBJ2-5	CASSPGDPRETQYF	TGTGCCAGCAGCCCCGGCGACCCGCGGGAGACCCAGTACTTC
TRBV12-3/TRBV12-4	.	TRBD1	TRBJ2-1	CASSDRGDNEQFF	TGTGCCAGCAGCGACAGGGGAGATAATGAGCAGTTCTTC
TRBV7-3	.	.	TRBJ2-3	CASSLDRTDTQYF	TGTGCCAGCAGCTTAGACCGCACAGATACGCAGTATTTT
TRBV27	.	.	TRBJ2-1	CASSFGRLTYNEQFF	TGTGCCAGCAGTTTCGGACGGTTAACCTACAATGAGCAGTTCTTC
TRBV10-3	.	.	TRBJ2-7	CAISEDGDYEQYF	TGTGCCATCAGTGAGGACGGAGACTACGAGCAGTACTTC
TRBV14	once	.	TRBJ1-1	CASSQESRLSTEAFF	TGTGCCAGCAGCCAAGAAAGCCGCCTTTCCACTGAAGCTTTCTTT
TRBV18	.	.	TRBJ2-2	CASSSDLRGGELFF	TGTGCCAGCTCATCCGACCTCCGGGGCGGGGAGCTGTTTTTT
TRBV19	.	TRBD1	TRBJ1-5	CASSSLGTAGQPQHF	TGTGCCAGTAGTTCCCTCGGGACAGCGGGGCAGCCCCAGCATTTT
TRBV27	.	TRBD1	TRBJ1-3	CASSSRGRGQGGNTIYF	TGTGCCAGCAGTTCGCGGGGCAGGGGACAGGGCGGAAACACCATATATTTT